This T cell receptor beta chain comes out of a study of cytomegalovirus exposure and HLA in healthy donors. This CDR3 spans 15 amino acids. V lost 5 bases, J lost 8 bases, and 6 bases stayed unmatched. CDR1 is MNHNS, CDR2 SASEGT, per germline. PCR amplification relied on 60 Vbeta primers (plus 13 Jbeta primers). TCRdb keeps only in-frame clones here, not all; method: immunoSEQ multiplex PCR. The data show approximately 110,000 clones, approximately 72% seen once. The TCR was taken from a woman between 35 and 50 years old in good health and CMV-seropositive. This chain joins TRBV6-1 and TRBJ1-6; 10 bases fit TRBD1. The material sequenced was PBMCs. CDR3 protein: CASSQTGGLDSPLHF. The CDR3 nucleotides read TGTGCCAGCAGTCAGACAGGGGGCCTAGATTCACCCCTCCACTTT.